The clone carrying this TCR beta chain occurred a few times. Its antigen remains unknown. Construction of the TCR beta libraries employed iRepertoire HTBI primers in conjunction with Arm-PCR of CDR3 regions. Each CDR3 protein gets one entry after TCRdb re-called the multiplex PCR reads with MiXCR. The repertoire holds roughly 610,000 distinct CDR3 sequences, with roughly 15% as singletons. The data are from a study of regulatory T cells in long-lasting Graves disease. Study-wide context: Graves' patients who were just diagnosed had used antithyroid drugs for under 3 months.

Study-wide results and caveats: Favoring TRBV28, TRBJ1-2 and TRBJ2-5 was a feature seen in persistent disease. Lower TCR diversity characterized persistent Graves' patients relative to newly diagnosed patients.

Germline V gene sequence: CDR1 SGHDT, CDR2 YYEEEE. The CDR3 spans 12 residues. The V end lost 0 bases, the J end lost 14 bases, and 9 bases lay between the germline ends. Time point specified: newly diagnosed GD, antithyroid drugs for less than 3 months. After RNA was extracted from PBMCs, the TCR library was made from it. The same data also went into a second study, on T cells in Graves' hyperthyroidism and ophthalmopathy.

This receptor was obtained from a woman in her 30s with Graves disease. This specimen consisted of peripheral blood mononuclear cells (PBMCs), obtained at new diagnosis, from a patient treated with antithyroid drugs. The rearrangement uses TRBV5-6 and TRBJ1-6; D is unresolved. The CDR3, as DNA: TGTGCCAGCAGCTTGGGGGGTGGTGCCCTCCACTTT. It is translated as CASSLGGGALHF.